A selection of T cell receptor beta chains follows, all from one sample in a study of radiation and T cells in renal cell carcinoma. Method: immunoSEQ multiplex PCR; TCRdb's copy keeps in-frame clones and lacks some. The sample contains under 20,000 clones, roughly 64% of which appear only once. The sample was tumor tissue, taken from a patient whose treatment included radiotherapy and nephrectomy. These receptors all stem from a woman between 65 and 79 years old with renal cell carcinoma. Both conserved end residues are part of each CDR3. The D gene is left open where the match is weak. Some rows mark clone size as missing; the rest say once, few, many or name a class of expanded clone.

d_gene	v_gene	abundance	j_gene	CDR3nt	CDR3aa
-	TRBV6-1	-	TRBJ1-1	TGTGCCAGCAGCCAAACGGTCTCTGAAGCTTTCTTT	CASSQTVSEAFF
TRBD1	TRBV23-1	-	TRBJ1-2	TGCGCCAGCAGTCAATGCAACCGGACAGGGGGCTATGGCTACACCTTC	CASSQCNRTGGYGYTF
-	TRBV4-2	-	TRBJ1-1	TGTGCCAGCAGCCAGACGGAGAGGGGCCCCACTGAAGCTTTCTTT	CASSQTERGPTEAFF
-	TRBV7-8	medium-sized	TRBJ2-7	TGTGCCAGCAGCTTAGACAGGGTGGTCTACGAGCAGTACTTC	CASSLDRVVYEQYF
-	TRBV28	-	TRBJ1-5	TGTGCCAGCAGTGGTACAGGGTTCCAGCAGCCCCAGCATTTT	CASSGTGFQQPQHF
-	TRBV5-1	few	TRBJ1-2	TGCGCCAGCAGCAACCTCGACGGGGGTGGCTACACCTTC	CASSNLDGGGYTF
TRBD1	TRBV2	-	TRBJ1-3	TGTGCCAGCAGGATGACAGGGGTCTCTGGAAACACCATATATTTT	CASRMTGVSGNTIYF
-	TRBV11-2	few	TRBJ2-2	TGTGCCAGCAGCTTAGTGGACGGCGGGGAGCTGTTTTTT	CASSLVDGGELFF
-	TRBV18	few	TRBJ2-1	TGTGCCAGCTCACCATTACCCCACAGCCTCAATGAGCAGTTCTTC	CASSPLPHSLNEQFF
-	TRBV4-2	-	TRBJ2-3	TGTGCCAGCAGCCAAAATCCACAGAGAGGGAGGACAGATACGCAGTATTTT	CASSQNPQRGRTDTQYF
TRBD2	TRBV7-9	-	TRBJ2-3	TGTGCCAGCAGCTTAGTCGGACTAGCGGGGGGCCTTGGAGATACGCAGTATTTT	CASSLVGLAGGLGDTQYF
TRBD1	TRBV7-2	-	TRBJ1-1	TGTGCCAGCAGCTTAGGGGTCAGGGGGGACACTGAAGCTTTCTTT	CASSLGVRGDTEAFF
-	TRBV5-8	-	TRBJ1-5	TGTGCCAGCAGCTTGATTGGCGGCGATAATCAGCCCCAGCATTTT	CASSLIGGDNQPQHF
TRBD1	TRBV27	-	TRBJ2-1	TGTGCCAGCAGTTTATACCGGGACAGGGCCAATGAGCAGTTCTTC	CASSLYRDRANEQFF
-	TRBV7-2	few	TRBJ1-1	TGTGCCAGCAGCTCCTTGGGCTTGAACACTGAAGCTTTCTTT	CASSSLGLNTEAFF
-	TRBV4-2	-	TRBJ1-2	TGTGCCAGCAGCCAAGGACAAACAGGGACAATGGACGGCTACACCTTC	CASSQGQTGTMDGYTF
-	TRBV7-3	-	TRBJ2-6	TGTGCCAGCAGCTTGTCGAGCTCTGGGGCCAACGTCCTGACTTTC	CASSLSSSGANVLTF
-	TRBV4-3	-	TRBJ2-7	TGCGCCAGCAGCCAAGAGGTTCGCGCGGACTACGAGCAGTACTTC	CASSQEVRADYEQYF
-	TRBV7-2	-	TRBJ2-3	TGTGCCAGCAGCTTAGTCCCAGACCCTCGGGATACGCAGTATTTT	CASSLVPDPRDTQYF
-	TRBV7-9	-	TRBJ1-4	TGTGCCAGCAGCTTTTTTCCCGATGAAAAACTGTTTTTT	CASSFFPDEKLFF
-	TRBV18	-	TRBJ1-5	TGTGCCAGCTCACCAGTCCCTGTTGGCAATCAGCCCCAGCATTTT	CASSPVPVGNQPQHF
TRBD1	TRBV5-6	-	TRBJ2-2	TGTGCCAGCAGCTGGGGACAGACGAACACCGGGGAGCTGTTTTTT	CASSWGQTNTGELFF
TRBD1	TRBV27	-	TRBJ1-1	TGTGCCAGCAGCTTCCGTGCCGGGACAGGGGGGACTGAAGCTTTCTTT	CASSFRAGTGGTEAFF
TRBD2	TRBV7-9	-	TRBJ2-1	TGTGCCAGCAGCTTTATACGGGGGGGCTCTAATAATGAGCAGTTCTTC	CASSFIRGGSNNEQFF
-	TRBV28	-	TRBJ2-1	TGTGCCAGCGGGGCCGTAGGCCGCTACAATGAGCAGTTCTTC	CASGAVGRYNEQFF
-	TRBV7-9	-	TRBJ1-1	TGTGCCAGCAGCTTAGGCGGAGGACTAATGAACACTGAAGCTTTCTTT	CASSLGGGLMNTEAFF
-	TRBV7-8	-	TRBJ1-1	TGTGCCAGCAGCTTAGGGTACGGAGGGAACACTGAAGCTTTCTTT	CASSLGYGGNTEAFF
-	TRBV9	-	TRBJ1-2	TGTGCCAGCAGCGTAGTTTCCGGATATGGCTACACCTTC	CASSVVSGYGYTF
-	TRBV7-9	-	TRBJ1-3	TGTGCCAGCACCCTAAGTGGCACCATATATTTT	CASTLSGTIYF
-	TRBV7-3	few	TRBJ1-1	TGTGCCAGCAGCTTAACAGGGAGTATGGGTGAAGCTTTCTTT	CASSLTGSMGEAFF
-	TRBV20-1	-	TRBJ1-1	TGCAGTGCTGGTTCACAGGGCGGAGCTTTCTTT	CSAGSQGGAFF
-	TRBV25-1	-	TRBJ1-2	TGTGCCAGCAGTCCTTTCACAGGCGGCTATGGCTACACCTTC	CASSPFTGGYGYTF
TRBD1	TRBV6-4	-	TRBJ1-2	TGTGCCAGCAGTGAAGGACAGGCCTATGGCTACACCTTC	CASSEGQAYGYTF
-	TRBV27	-	TRBJ2-5	TGTGCCAGCAGTTTTCGGGGGCAGGCGTGGGAGACCCAGTACTTC	CASSFRGQAWETQYF
-	TRBV9	once	TRBJ1-1	TGTGCCAGCAGCCCACGTGGACGGAGTGACACTGAAGCTTTCTTT	CASSPRGRSDTEAFF
-	TRBV27	few	TRBJ2-5	TGTGCCAGCAGTTCCCTCCTTTCTAGCCGGGGAGGAGAGACCCAGTACTTC	CASSSLLSSRGGETQYF
TRBD1	TRBV5-1	-	TRBJ2-3	TGCGCCAGCAGGAGGGGGCAACTCACAGATACGCAGTATTTT	CASRRGQLTDTQYF
-	TRBV6-5	few	TRBJ1-1	TGTGCCAGCAGTTACCTTCAGGTGTTTAACACTGAAGCTTTCTTT	CASSYLQVFNTEAFF
-	TRBV5-1	-	TRBJ1-6	TGCGCCAGCAGAAAACAGGCGGGAGCCCCTAATTCACCCCTCCACTTT	CASRKQAGAPNSPLHF
-	TRBV6-5	once	TRBJ1-4	TGTGCCAGCGGAGGTTGGGGCGAAAAACTGTTTTTT	CASGGWGEKLFF
-	TRBV5-1	few	TRBJ1-2	TGCGCCAGCAGCTCCAACTGGGGAGGTAGCTATGGCTACACCTTC	CASSSNWGGSYGYTF
-	TRBV28	-	TRBJ1-1	TGTGCCAGCAGTTTAATCGACATGCTCGTTAACACTGAAGCTTTCTTT	CASSLIDMLVNTEAFF
-	TRBV7-3	few	TRBJ1-2	TGTGCCAGCAGCCCGCCTCACAGGGATGGCTACACCTTC	CASSPPHRDGYTF
TRBD1	TRBV7-8	-	TRBJ1-2	TGTGCCAGCAGCTTACAGGGGGATGGCTACACCTTC	CASSLQGDGYTF
TRBD2	TRBV7-8	-	TRBJ2-3	TGTGCCAGCAGCCCACTAGCGGCTAGCACAGATACGCAGTATTTT	CASSPLAASTDTQYF
-	TRBV4-1	-	TRBJ1-2	TGCGCCAGCAGCCAAGATGTCAGGGACCGCTATGGCTACACCTTC	CASSQDVRDRYGYTF
-	TRBV28	few	TRBJ1-5	TGTGCCAGCATCAACGGAGTTGGCAATCAGCCCCAGCATTTT	CASINGVGNQPQHF